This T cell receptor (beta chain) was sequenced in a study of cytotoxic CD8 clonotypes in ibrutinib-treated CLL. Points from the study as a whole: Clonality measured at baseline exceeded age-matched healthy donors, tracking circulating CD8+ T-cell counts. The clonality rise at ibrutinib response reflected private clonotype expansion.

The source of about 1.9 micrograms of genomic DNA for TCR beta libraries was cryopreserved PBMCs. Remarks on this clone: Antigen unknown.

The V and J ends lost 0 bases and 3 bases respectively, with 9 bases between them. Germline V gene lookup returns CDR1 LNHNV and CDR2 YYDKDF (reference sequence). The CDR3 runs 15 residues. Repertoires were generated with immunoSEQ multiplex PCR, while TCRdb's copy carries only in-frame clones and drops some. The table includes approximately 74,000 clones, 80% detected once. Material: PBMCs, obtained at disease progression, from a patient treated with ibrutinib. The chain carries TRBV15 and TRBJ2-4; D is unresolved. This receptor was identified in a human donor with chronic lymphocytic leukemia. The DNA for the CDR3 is TGTGCCACCAGCAGAGATGACCACAACAAAAACATTCAGTACTTC. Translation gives CATSRDDHNKNIQYF.